Shown below are 20 T cell receptor beta chains from a single sample sequenced in a study of beta chain features in type 1 diabetes. The isolated RNA, all of it, was reverse transcribed, so expressed TCRB transcripts were what got sequenced. Sequencing was performed with immunoSEQ multiplex PCR; in TCRdb, only in-frame clones are kept and a portion is missing. The table includes around 140,000 clones, 8% to 13% detected once. The source material was naive CD4+ T cells from blood. The receptors here all came from a man younger than 35 in good health.

This clone was seen more than once but under ten times. In DNA, the CDR3 is TGTGCCAGCAGCCAAGGGACAGGGGGCCTCTACGAGCAGTACTTC. This translates into CASSQGTGGLYEQYF. The rearrangement uses TRBV6-5 and TRBJ2-7; 12 bases are a match to TRBD1. The germline CDR1 and CDR2 sequences are MNHEY and SVGAGI. This CDR3 contains 15 residues. After removal of 6 bases from V and 3 bases from J, the junction contained 6 bases not matched to a gene.

The chain employs TRBV9 and TRBJ2-2, with D maybe TRBD2 (5 bases). The CDR3 is made up of 15 amino acids. Germline V lookup: CDR1 SGDLS, CDR2 YYNGEE. Trimming took 0 bases from V and 7 from J, leaving 13 bases between them. The CDR3 loop reads CASSVGEGASGELFF. The CDR3 bases are TGTGCCAGCAGCGTAGGAGAGGGCGCTAGCGGGGAGCTGTTTTTT.

This clone appeared a few times. The chain links TRBV7-2 to TRBJ2-7, with 8 bases lining up with TRBD2. This CDR3 region has 15 residues. Germline CDR1 is SGHTA and CDR2 is FQGNSA. With V trimmed by 5 bases and J by 7 bases, 13 bases remained unmatched. The CDR3 region has the DNA TGTGCCAGCAGCACCACTGCCGGGTTAGCGGGGGAGCAGTACTTC. Translation: CASSTTAGLAGEQYF.

This clone was seen more than once but under ten times. This rearrangement joins TRBV19 to TRBJ2-4; 12 nucleotides match TRBD1. J was trimmed by 1 base and V by 3 bases; bases with no gene match: 10. CDR1 LNHDA and CDR2 SQIVND come from the germline V gene (reference sequence). There are 19 residues in the CDR3. The CDR3 loop is CASSMASGTGGLAKNIQYF. CDR3 DNA: TGTGCCAGTAGTATGGCATCCGGGACAGGGGGCTTGGCCAAAAACATTCAGTACTTC.

The chain joins TRBV21-1 to TRBJ2-4; TRBD1, the D gene given by the table, was not confirmed from the DNA. TRBV21-1 is annotated as a pseudogene. The CDR3 contains 16 residues. CDR3 nucleotide sequence: TGTGCCAGCAGCAAAGGAGGGGGCCTAGCCAAAAACATTCAGTACTTC. This gives the protein CASSKGGGLAKNIQYF.

The chain couples TRBV11-2 to TRBJ2-5, with TRBD2 as a possible D gene (5 bases). V was shortened by 0 bases and J by 4 bases, with 18 bases between the two germline ends. The CDR3 loop spans 17 amino acids. CDR1 and CDR2 (germline): SGHAT, FQNNGV. The CDR3 protein is CASSLEPDTRARETQYF. In DNA, the CDR3 is TGTGCCAGCAGCTTAGAACCCGACACGAGGGCGCGAGAGACCCAGTACTTC.

This chain joins TRBV27 and TRBJ1-5; TRBD1 aligns across 9 bases. V gave up 6 bases and J gave up 4 bases; unmatched junction bases: 7. The CDR3 covers 15 residues. Germline assignment: CDR1 MNHEY and CDR2 SMNVEV (reference sequence). In nucleotides, the CDR3 is TGTGCCAGCAGCCGAGGGGACAGGGAGAATCAGCCCCAGCATTTT. Residues: CASSRGDRENQPQHF.

This clone was seen only a few times. The chain combines TRBV6-6 with TRBJ2-1; 9 bases line up with TRBD2. The V gene's germline CDR1 is MNHNY and CDR2 SVGAGI (reference sequence). The trim removed 9 bases at V and 2 bases at J, leaving 2 bases unmatched. The CDR3 runs to 13 residues. The CDR3 DNA is TGTGCCAGTCTAGCGGGGACCTACAATGAGCAGTTCTTC. Its protein is CASLAGTYNEQFF.

V gene TRBV28 combines with J gene TRBJ1-5, with 7 positions matching TRBD1. CDR3 length equals 13 residues. The germline V gene encodes CDR1 MDHEN and CDR2 SYDVKM. Germline trimming cut 6 bases from V and 3 bases from J; bases unmatched to any gene: 2. Written as DNA, the CDR3 is TGTGCCAGCAGGGGGACAGTCAATCAGCCCCAGCATTTT. This sequence encodes CASRGTVNQPQHF.

This chain connects TRBV6-5 to TRBJ2-7; D is possibly TRBD1 (6 bases). The V and J ends lost 5 bases and 4 bases respectively, with 15 bases between them. The CDR3 runs to 14 residues. Germline V gives CDR1 MNHEY, CDR2 SVGAGI. CDR3 in DNA: TGTGCCAGCAGTGAAGATTGGGACATATACGAGCAGTACTTC. Amino acid sequence: CASSEDWDIYEQYF.

This chain links TRBV5-4 with TRBJ2-5, with 15 bases identical to TRBD2. Matching the DNA end better, TRBJ2-7 makes the J call doubtful. Germline values: CDR1 SGHNT, CDR2 YYREEE (reference sequence). The CDR3 extends over 16 amino acids. The CDR3 spells CASSEGTSGRYYEQYF. The CDR3 nucleotides read TGTGCCAGCAGCGAAGGGACTAGCGGGAGGTACTACGAGCAGTACTTC.

The V and J genes are TRBV7-2 and TRBJ1-6; 10 bases are a match to TRBD1. The germline V gene encodes CDR1 SGHTA and CDR2 FQGNSA. The CDR3 is 16 amino acids. V lost 1 base and J lost 11; bases outside the gene matches: 8. CDR3 protein: CASSLVGGQGRPPLHF. The CDR3 DNA is TGTGCCAGCAGCTTAGTAGGGGGACAGGGGCGGCCACCCCTCCACTTT.

For the CDR3, the DNA is TGTGCCTGGGGACTAGCTGGGGGAGGGGGGACCCAGTACTTC. Protein: CAWGLAGGGGTQYF. The V gene is TRBV30, the J gene TRBJ2-5; 8 nucleotides line up with TRBD2. The length of the CDR3 is 14 residues. The V and J ends lost 5 bases and 7 bases, in that order; junction bases with no gene match: 12. Germline V gene sequence: CDR1 GTSNPN, CDR2 SVGIG (reference sequence).

This clone has only a few counts. The chain links TRBV2 to TRBJ1-4; 7 bases map to TRBD1. Trimming at V came to 6 bases and at J to 0 bases, leaving 7 bases not matched to a gene. CDR1 and CDR2 from the germline V gene are SNHLY and FYNNEI. This CDR3 is built from 16 residues. Here the CDR3 reads CASRSDRRTTNEKLFF. In DNA form, the CDR3 reads TGTGCCAGCAGATCGGACAGGCGTACAACTAATGAAAAACTGTTTTTT.

The rearrangement links TRBV21-1 to TRBJ2-7; the D call TRBD1 from the table was never checked on the DNA. TRBV21-1 is flagged as a pseudogene. The CDR3 totals 16 residues. As DNA, the CDR3 is TGTGCCAGCAGCAATGGAAGGACGAGGGGGTCCTACGAGCAGTACTTC. Amino acid sequence: CASSNGRTRGSYEQYF.

There are a few counts of this clone. The chain recombines TRBV7-8 with TRBJ2-3, with 9 nucleotides matching TRBD2. CDR1 is SGHVS and CDR2 is FQNEAQ in the germline V gene. The ends lost 6 bases at V and 0 bases at J; junction bases unmatched: 1. The CDR3 spans 14 residues. As DNA, the CDR3 is TGTGCCAGCAGGGCGGGGGGGAGCACAGATACGCAGTATTTT. This codes for CASRAGGSTDTQYF.

This clone showed up just a few times. The V call is TRBV6-1, the J call TRBJ2-1; no clear D. CDR3 size: 11 residues. Germline assignment: CDR1 MNHNS and CDR2 SASEGT. Trimming cost V 2 bases and J 10 bases, with 6 bases left between them. The CDR3 DNA follows: TGTGCCAGCAGTGAAAGAGTCGAGCAGTTCTTC. As protein: CASSERVEQFF.

This sequence joins TRBV1 and TRBJ2-4; the D call of TRBD2 is as the table states it, not checked on the DNA. TRBV1 is designated a pseudogene. The CDR3 totals 16 residues. The CDR3 DNA is TGCACCAGCAGCCAAGAACGGGAACTAGCCAAAAACATTCAGTACTTC. It translates to CTSSQERELAKNIQYF.

This clone was detected a few times. The gene calls are TRBV10-3 and TRBJ1-5, with 8 bases lining up with TRBD1. The CDR3 has 12 residues. CDR1 and CDR2 (germline): ENHRY, SYGVKD. The V gene end was trimmed by 10 bases and the J gene end by 6 bases; junction bases not matched to a gene: 5. The CDR3 region is CARRQGCQPQHF. The CDR3 bases are TGTGCCAGAAGACAGGGGTGTCAGCCCCAGCATTTT.

This clone came up a few times. The chain carries TRBV6-5 and TRBJ2-7, with 8 bases identical to TRBD2. The CDR3 has 14 residues. CDR1 is MNHEY, CDR2 SVGAGI, per germline. V lost 5 bases, J lost 2 bases, and 5 bases stayed unmatched. CDR3 in DNA: TGTGCCAGCAGTCTTTCCGGGGGGGCCTACGAGCAGTACTTC. It yields the protein CASSLSGGAYEQYF.